Listed below are T cell receptor beta chains from one sample, sequenced in a study of blood T cells in healthy people across ages. MiXCR, run by TCRdb on the 5' RACE reads, gives a single entry per CDR3 protein. The sample shows 1.2 million to 1.5 million distinct CDR3 sequences, approximately 42% of them seen only once. Sequenced material: blood. The receptors here all came from a woman younger than 35 in good health. The CDR3 runs from the conserved cysteine through the conserved F or W. D genes are given only for firm matches. Some rows mark clone size as missing; the rest say once, few, many or name a class of expanded clone.

CDR3nt	CDR3aa	j_gene	abundance	d_gene	v_gene
TGTGCCTGCAGTGAATTTAGTGGGCGGGGGACTTCCTACGAGCAGTACTTC	CACSEFSGRGTSYEQYF	TRBJ2-7	.	TRBD2	TRBV2
TGTGCCAGCAGTTTCTACGAGCAGTACTTC	CASSFYEQYF	TRBJ2-7	many	.	TRBV6-5
TGTGCCTGCCCTTCCGGGGACGGGCTAAAGGGTGGCTACACCTTC	CACPSGDGLKGGYTF	TRBJ1-2	.	.	TRBV30
TGCGCCAGCAGCCAAGTCCCCTCTGCCCTCTCCTACGAGCAGTACTTC	CASSQVPSALSYEQYF	TRBJ2-7	few	.	TRBV4-1
TGTGCCAGCAGTTTAAGCAGTGAAGCTTTCTTT	CASSLSSEAFF	TRBJ1-1	.	.	TRBV6-6
TGCAGTGCAACACCTAGCGGGAGGGGTCTCGAGCAGTACTTC	CSATPSGRGLEQYF	TRBJ2-7	few	TRBD2	TRBV20-1
TGCAGTGCCAGACTTGAGGGGAGCTCCTATAATTCACCCCTCCACTTT	CSARLEGSSYNSPLHF	TRBJ1-6	.	.	TRBV20-1
TGCAGTGCTAGAGAACAGGGCAGGAGGACTGAAGCTTTCTTT	CSAREQGRRTEAFF	TRBJ1-1	.	.	TRBV20-1
TGTGCCAGCAGCTCGGGACTAGCGTTGGCAGATACGCAGTATTTT	CASSSGLALADTQYF	TRBJ2-3	.	TRBD2	TRBV7-9
TGTGCCAGCAAGGGGGGCCACCGTAATTCACCCCTCCACTTT	CASKGGHRNSPLHF	TRBJ1-6	.	.	TRBV12-3/TRBV12-4
TGTGCCAGCAGTGAATATAAATTCAAATTGAACACTGAAGCTTTCTTT	CASSEYKFKLNTEAFF	TRBJ1-1	.	.	TRBV6-4
TGCAGTGCTAGAGATTCTTCCCAGATCAATCAGCCCCAGCATTTT	CSARDSSQINQPQHF	TRBJ1-5	few	.	TRBV20-1
TGTGCCAGCAGCTTAGGGGTTATGGGGGGCAGTGAGCAGTTCTTC	CASSLGVMGGSEQFF	TRBJ2-1	few	.	TRBV11-2
TGCAGTGCTAGGCCCCCTCCAGGTGGAGCTAACTATGGCTACACCTTC	CSARPPPGGANYGYTF	TRBJ1-2	few	.	TRBV20-1
TGCGCCAGCAGCTCGCAAGAATGGACTAGCGGCTGCACAGATACGCAGTATTTT	CASSSQEWTSGCTDTQYF	TRBJ2-3	.	TRBD2	TRBV5-1
TGTGCCAGCAGTGTCCACGGGACAGGGCGCACAGATACGCAGTATTTT	CASSVHGTGRTDTQYF	TRBJ2-3	.	TRBD1	TRBV6-1
TGTGCCAGCAGCTTTTACGGGGGGCAAGAGACCCAGTACTTC	CASSFYGGQETQYF	TRBJ2-5	.	TRBD2	TRBV7-2
TGTGCCAGCAGTTTATACCCCCAACCGGCCACCTACGAGCAGTACTTC	CASSLYPQPATYEQYF	TRBJ2-7	.	.	TRBV27
TGTGCCAGCATAGGACTAGCGGGGTCGGTCGATACGCAGTATTTT	CASIGLAGSVDTQYF	TRBJ2-3	.	TRBD2	TRBV6-1
TGTGCCAGCAGTGTTATGGCTAGCGGGACCGATGAGCAGTTCTTC	CASSVMASGTDEQFF	TRBJ2-1	.	TRBD2	TRBV2
TGTGCCAGCAGCCCTCAAGGGGCTCATGAGCAGTTCTTC	CASSPQGAHEQFF	TRBJ2-1	.	.	TRBV11-2
TGTGCCAGCAGCGGCGCTGGGAATGATGGCTACACCTTC	CASSGAGNDGYTF	TRBJ1-2	.	.	TRBV11-1
TGCGCCAGCAGCTTAGGACAGGGTGTCTACTCACCCCTCCACTTT	CASSLGQGVYSPLHF	TRBJ1-6	few	TRBD1	TRBV5-1
TGCAGTGCTAGAGATCAGGGCGCCGGTTCTTTTGATAAGTCAGATACGCAGTATTTT	CSARDQGAGSFDKSDTQYF	TRBJ2-3	few	.	TRBV20-1
TGCAGCGTCCTAGCGGGAGGCGGGGATGAGCAGTTCTTC	CSVLAGGGDEQFF	TRBJ2-1	.	TRBD2	TRBV29-1
TGTGCCAGCAGTTTAGTCGGCGGGGGGGCCTATGAGCAGTTCTTC	CASSLVGGGAYEQFF	TRBJ2-1	.	TRBD2	TRBV28
TGTGCCAGCACCACCCCGGGACTAGCGGGAGGAACATACGAGCAGTACTTC	CASTTPGLAGGTYEQYF	TRBJ2-7	few	TRBD2	TRBV6-2/TRBV6-3
TGTGCTAGTGGTTTTCTGGGACTAGCGGGAATCAATGAGCAGTTCTTC	CASGFLGLAGINEQFF	TRBJ2-1	.	TRBD2	TRBV12-5
TGCAGCGTGGGGACAGGGGGCGCTGAATATGGCTACACCTTC	CSVGTGGAEYGYTF	TRBJ1-2	few	TRBD1	TRBV29-1